These T cell receptor beta chains were read from a single sample in a study of T cells after yellow fever vaccination. Each CDR3 protein is one row after TCRdb ran MiXCR on the 5' RACE reads. The sample has roughly 520,000 distinct CDR3 sequences, 21% seen once. The sample here was PBMCs, taken 21 days after the first yellow fever vaccination. The receptors were gathered from a man in his late teens or twenties who received the YFV17D yellow fever vaccine. Each CDR3 is given with its conserved first and last residue. Fields, in order: J gene, D gene, V gene, clone size, CDR3 protein, CDR3 DNA. D genes are given only for firm matches. Clone size is shown for a subset of rows, as once, few, many or a class of expanded clone.

J gene: TRBJ1-6; D gene: TRBD1; V gene: TRBV5-1; clone size: -; CDR3 protein: CASSRGTGGDYNSPLHF; CDR3 DNA: TGCGCCAGCAGCCGCGGCACAGGGGGGGACTATAATTCACCCCTCCACTTT
J gene: TRBJ1-5; D gene: -; V gene: TRBV7-9; clone size: few; CDR3 protein: CASSLERGSSLNQPQHF; CDR3 DNA: TGTGCCAGCAGCTTAGAGAGGGGGTCATCCCTCAATCAGCCCCAGCATTTT
J gene: TRBJ2-1; D gene: -; V gene: TRBV14; clone size: -; CDR3 protein: CASSLGPGRHEQFF; CDR3 DNA: TGTGCCAGCAGCCTGGGCCCAGGGAGACATGAGCAGTTCTTC
J gene: TRBJ1-3; D gene: -; V gene: TRBV3-1; clone size: few; CDR3 protein: CASSQAYTGNTIYF; CDR3 DNA: TGTGCCAGCAGCCAAGCCTATACTGGAAACACCATATATTTT
J gene: TRBJ2-1; D gene: TRBD1; V gene: TRBV7-2; clone size: -; CDR3 protein: CASSLVGQGALNEQFF; CDR3 DNA: TGTGCCAGCAGCTTAGTGGGTCAGGGGGCACTCAATGAGCAGTTCTTC
J gene: TRBJ2-5; D gene: -; V gene: TRBV2; clone size: once; CDR3 protein: CASTEGYETQYF; CDR3 DNA: TGTGCCAGCACGGAGGGGTACGAGACCCAGTACTTC
J gene: TRBJ2-7; D gene: -; V gene: TRBV18; clone size: -; CDR3 protein: CASLGSAQYF; CDR3 DNA: TGTGCCAGCCTGGGCAGCGCGCAGTACTTC
J gene: TRBJ1-3; D gene: -; V gene: TRBV12-3/TRBV12-4; clone size: few; CDR3 protein: CASSSHLGSGNTIYF; CDR3 DNA: TGTGCCAGCAGTTCCCATCTTGGCTCTGGAAACACCATATATTTT
J gene: TRBJ2-3; D gene: -; V gene: TRBV30; clone size: -; CDR3 protein: CAWTVSTDTQYF; CDR3 DNA: TGTGCCTGGACAGTAAGCACAGATACGCAGTATTTT
J gene: TRBJ1-2; D gene: TRBD1; V gene: TRBV4-1; clone size: few; CDR3 protein: CASRGQGAYGYTF; CDR3 DNA: TGCGCCAGCAGGGGACAGGGGGCTTACGGCTACACCTTC
J gene: TRBJ2-5; D gene: TRBD2; V gene: TRBV4-3; clone size: -; CDR3 protein: CASSQALPGGGAETQYF; CDR3 DNA: TGCGCCAGCAGCCAAGCCCTCCCGGGGGGGGGGGCAGAGACCCAGTACTTC
J gene: TRBJ2-1; D gene: -; V gene: TRBV9; clone size: few; CDR3 protein: CASSVDAGANNEQFF; CDR3 DNA: TGTGCCAGCAGCGTAGATGCGGGGGCCAACAATGAGCAGTTCTTC
J gene: TRBJ2-2; D gene: -; V gene: TRBV7-3; clone size: few; CDR3 protein: CASSSRGELFF; CDR3 DNA: TGTGCCAGCAGCTCTCGAGGGGAGCTGTTTTTT
J gene: TRBJ2-3; D gene: -; V gene: TRBV4-2; clone size: few; CDR3 protein: CASSNPRDTQYF; CDR3 DNA: TGTGCCAGCAGTAACCCACGAGATACGCAGTATTTT
J gene: TRBJ2-7; D gene: -; V gene: TRBV28; clone size: few; CDR3 protein: CASSLYRSEQYF; CDR3 DNA: TGTGCCAGCAGTCTCTATCGTAGCGAGCAGTACTTC
J gene: TRBJ1-3; D gene: TRBD1; V gene: TRBV5-1; clone size: once; CDR3 protein: CASSRTGGSSGNTIYF; CDR3 DNA: TGCGCCAGCAGCAGGACAGGGGGGAGCTCTGGAAACACCATATATTTT
J gene: TRBJ1-2; D gene: -; V gene: TRBV7-9; clone size: many; CDR3 protein: CASDLVGAPYGYTF; CDR3 DNA: TGTGCCAGCGATTTAGTCGGGGCCCCTTATGGCTACACCTTC
J gene: TRBJ1-4; D gene: -; V gene: TRBV16; clone size: -; CDR3 protein: CASSRIQNEKLFF; CDR3 DNA: TGTGCCAGCAGCCGGATACAGAATGAAAAACTGTTTTTT
J gene: TRBJ2-5; D gene: -; V gene: TRBV7-6; clone size: many; CDR3 protein: CASSLGGKTQYF; CDR3 DNA: TGTGCCAGCAGCTTAGGAGGAAAGACCCAGTACTTC
J gene: TRBJ2-2; D gene: -; V gene: TRBV12-5; clone size: -; CDR3 protein: CASGRDTNTGELFF; CDR3 DNA: TGTGCTAGTGGTCGGGACACCAACACCGGGGAGCTGTTTTTT
J gene: TRBJ2-7; D gene: -; V gene: TRBV29-1; clone size: -; CDR3 protein: CSVVLQGRYEQYF; CDR3 DNA: TGCAGCGTTGTTTTGCAGGGACGGTACGAGCAGTACTTC
J gene: TRBJ2-1; D gene: -; V gene: TRBV11-2; clone size: -; CDR3 protein: CASSSKPPRILKGDEQFF; CDR3 DNA: TGTGCCAGCAGCTCCAAACCCCCCCGGATCCTAAAGGGGGATGAGCAGTTCTTC
J gene: TRBJ2-5; D gene: TRBD1; V gene: TRBV28; clone size: few; CDR3 protein: CASSRSGGAETQYF; CDR3 DNA: TGTGCCAGCAGCCGGTCAGGGGGCGCGGAGACCCAGTACTTC
J gene: TRBJ2-5; D gene: -; V gene: TRBV12-5; clone size: -; CDR3 protein: CASGLVSPGVETQYF; CDR3 DNA: TGTGCTAGTGGCCTGGTCAGCCCGGGAGTGGAGACCCAGTACTTC
J gene: TRBJ2-3; D gene: -; V gene: TRBV9; clone size: -; CDR3 protein: CASSVGIASTDTQYF; CDR3 DNA: TGTGCCAGCAGCGTGGGTATAGCTTCCACAGATACGCAGTATTTT
J gene: TRBJ1-4; D gene: -; V gene: TRBV27; clone size: few; CDR3 protein: CASSLGQGEEKLFF; CDR3 DNA: TGTGCCAGCAGTTTGGGGCAGGGTGAGGAAAAACTGTTTTTT
J gene: TRBJ2-1; D gene: TRBD2; V gene: TRBV7-9; clone size: -; CDR3 protein: CASSPSVLAGGLLEQFF; CDR3 DNA: TGTGCCAGCAGCCCGTCGGTACTAGCGGGGGGGCTGCTTGAGCAGTTCTTC
J gene: TRBJ2-3; D gene: TRBD2; V gene: TRBV4-1; clone size: few; CDR3 protein: CASRISGSRTDTQYF; CDR3 DNA: TGCGCCAGCAGAATTAGCGGGAGTCGCACAGATACGCAGTATTTT
J gene: TRBJ1-1; D gene: -; V gene: TRBV5-6; clone size: -; CDR3 protein: CASSLQGGGEAFF; CDR3 DNA: TGTGCCAGCAGCTTACAGGGAGGTGGTGAAGCTTTCTTT
J gene: TRBJ2-3; D gene: -; V gene: TRBV4-3; clone size: few; CDR3 protein: CASSQDQTGTSPTDTQYF; CDR3 DNA: TGCGCCAGCAGCCAAGATCAGACCGGGACTTCCCCCACAGATACGCAGTATTTT
J gene: TRBJ2-1; D gene: -; V gene: TRBV12-3/TRBV12-4; clone size: -; CDR3 protein: CASSLAGGGQFF; CDR3 DNA: TGTGCCAGCAGTTTAGCAGGGGGTGGGCAGTTCTTC
J gene: TRBJ1-6; D gene: -; V gene: TRBV10-2; clone size: -; CDR3 protein: CASSRTEYNSPLHF; CDR3 DNA: TGCGCCAGCAGTCGGACAGAATATAATTCACCCCTCCACTTT
J gene: TRBJ1-1; D gene: -; V gene: TRBV3-1; clone size: few; CDR3 protein: CASSQDPGGRRSRNTEAFF; CDR3 DNA: TGTGCCAGCAGCCAAGACCCGGGGGGGCGCAGGAGCCGGAACACTGAAGCTTTCTTT
J gene: TRBJ2-5; D gene: -; V gene: TRBV5-1; clone size: -; CDR3 protein: CASSGRLGSRTQYF; CDR3 DNA: TGCGCCAGCAGCGGCAGACTCGGGTCCCGGACCCAGTACTTC
J gene: TRBJ1-1; D gene: TRBD1; V gene: TRBV5-1; clone size: few; CDR3 protein: CASSLGDRYTEAFF; CDR3 DNA: TGCGCCAGCAGCTTGGGGGACAGGTACACTGAAGCTTTCTTT
J gene: TRBJ1-5; D gene: -; V gene: TRBV29-1; clone size: -; CDR3 protein: CSVATGINQPQHF; CDR3 DNA: TGCAGCGTTGCTACAGGGATCAATCAGCCCCAGCATTTT
J gene: TRBJ2-2; D gene: TRBD1; V gene: TRBV20-1; clone size: few; CDR3 protein: CSARRTGQVTGELFF; CDR3 DNA: TGCAGTGCTAGAAGGACAGGGCAAGTAACCGGGGAGCTGTTTTTT
J gene: TRBJ2-1; D gene: -; V gene: TRBV7-1; clone size: few; CDR3 protein: CASSSLGTYNEQFF; CDR3 DNA: TGTGCCAGCAGCTCCCTCGGCACCTACAATGAGCAGTTCTTC
J gene: TRBJ1-6; D gene: TRBD1; V gene: TRBV5-1; clone size: few; CDR3 protein: CASSAGQGNNSPLHF; CDR3 DNA: TGCGCCAGCAGCGCCGGACAGGGTAATAATTCACCCCTCCACTTT
J gene: TRBJ2-3; D gene: TRBD2; V gene: TRBV9; clone size: -; CDR3 protein: CASSESGGGTDTQYF; CDR3 DNA: TGTGCCAGCAGCGAAAGCGGGGGGGGAACAGATACGCAGTATTTT
J gene: TRBJ2-1; D gene: TRBD2; V gene: TRBV19; clone size: once; CDR3 protein: CASSIDPPNWAGGSSYNEQFF; CDR3 DNA: TGTGCCAGTAGTATAGATCCCCCTAACTGGGCGGGGGGGAGCTCCTACAATGAGCAGTTCTTC
J gene: TRBJ1-5; D gene: -; V gene: TRBV28; clone size: few; CDR3 protein: CASSFNGVGSNQPQHF; CDR3 DNA: TGTGCCAGCAGTTTCAATGGGGTAGGGAGCAATCAGCCCCAGCATTTT
J gene: TRBJ1-1; D gene: -; V gene: TRBV7-6; clone size: few; CDR3 protein: CASSPPPGRRNTEAFF; CDR3 DNA: TGTGCCAGCAGCCCGCCTCCGGGACGGAGGAACACTGAAGCTTTCTTT
J gene: TRBJ2-7; D gene: TRBD2; V gene: TRBV2; clone size: -; CDR3 protein: CASRASSGGYEQYF; CDR3 DNA: TGTGCCAGCAGGGCTTCTAGCGGGGGCTACGAGCAGTACTTC
J gene: TRBJ2-2; D gene: TRBD2; V gene: TRBV4-3; clone size: -; CDR3 protein: CASSQRGLAGENTGELFF; CDR3 DNA: TGCGCCAGCAGCCAACGGGGACTAGCGGGTGAGAACACCGGGGAGCTGTTTTTT
J gene: TRBJ2-1; D gene: -; V gene: TRBV5-1; clone size: few; CDR3 protein: CASTGGGGGYNEQFF; CDR3 DNA: TGCGCCAGCACCGGGGGAGGGGGCGGCTACAATGAGCAGTTCTTC
J gene: TRBJ2-3; D gene: TRBD1; V gene: TRBV5-1; clone size: many; CDR3 protein: CASSLGQGSTDTQYF; CDR3 DNA: TGTGCCAGCAGTTTAGGACAGGGGAGCACAGATACGCAGTATTTT
J gene: TRBJ2-1; D gene: TRBD1; V gene: TRBV10-3; clone size: few; CDR3 protein: CAISEEGAGTGLGAQFF; CDR3 DNA: TGTGCCATCAGTGAGGAGGGGGCAGGGACGGGCCTTGGGGCGCAGTTCTTC
J gene: TRBJ2-7; D gene: -; V gene: TRBV30; clone size: few; CDR3 protein: CAWDGGRSSYEQYF; CDR3 DNA: TGTGCCTGGGATGGTGGGAGGAGCTCCTACGAGCAGTACTTC
J gene: TRBJ2-4; D gene: -; V gene: TRBV6-1; clone size: -; CDR3 protein: CASRPRWTGEAKNIQYF; CDR3 DNA: TGTGCCAGCAGGCCGAGATGGACGGGAGAAGCCAAAAACATTCAGTACTTC
J gene: TRBJ1-2; D gene: -; V gene: TRBV29-1; clone size: -; CDR3 protein: CSVSGTQRGGYTF; CDR3 DNA: TGCAGCGTTAGCGGGACCCAACGAGGGGGCTACACCTTC
J gene: TRBJ2-5; D gene: -; V gene: TRBV3-1; clone size: -; CDR3 protein: CASSQLRRGVKQETQYF; CDR3 DNA: TGTGCCAGCAGCCAACTCAGGAGGGGGGTGAAACAAGAGACCCAGTACTTC
J gene: TRBJ2-5; D gene: -; V gene: TRBV3-1; clone size: -; CDR3 protein: CASSLRTPPGKTQYF; CDR3 DNA: TGTGCCAGCAGCCTCCGGACTCCCCCAGGGAAGACCCAGTACTTC
J gene: TRBJ2-3; D gene: TRBD2; V gene: TRBV5-4; clone size: -; CDR3 protein: CASSMGTSGGDSTDTQYF; CDR3 DNA: TGTGCCAGCAGCATGGGGACTAGCGGGGGGGATAGCACAGATACGCAGTATTTT
J gene: TRBJ2-7; D gene: -; V gene: TRBV7-9; clone size: -; CDR3 protein: CASSFPLGGLSSYEQYF; CDR3 DNA: TGTGCCAGCAGCTTTCCACTAGGGGGTTTGAGCTCCTACGAGCAGTACTTC
J gene: TRBJ2-7; D gene: TRBD2; V gene: TRBV5-1; clone size: -; CDR3 protein: CASKKGLAYEQYF; CDR3 DNA: TGCGCCAGCAAGAAGGGACTAGCCTACGAGCAGTACTTC
J gene: TRBJ2-5; D gene: -; V gene: TRBV5-6; clone size: -; CDR3 protein: CASSLDVQETQYF; CDR3 DNA: TGTGCCAGCAGCTTGGATGTACAAGAGACCCAGTACTTC
J gene: TRBJ1-4; D gene: -; V gene: TRBV7-9; clone size: -; CDR3 protein: CASTLTNEKLFF; CDR3 DNA: TGTGCCAGCACCTTAACTAATGAAAAACTGTTTTTT
J gene: TRBJ2-5; D gene: -; V gene: TRBV25-1; clone size: few; CDR3 protein: CASSEPLVRETQYF; CDR3 DNA: TGTGCCAGCAGTGAACCCCTAGTCCGAGAGACCCAGTACTTC